The sequence of this TCR beta chain was determined in a study of beta chain features in type 1 diabetes. The sequenced template was cDNA made from the entire isolated RNA. Here immunoSEQ multiplex PCR was the method, and the copy in TCRdb shows in-frame clones only, minus some. The data hold some 350,000 clones, with about 14% observed a single time. Concerning this clone: The antigen remains unidentified.

Findings of the study overall: People with Type 1 diabetes carried modestly yet significantly shorter TCRB CDR3s in all four CD4+ subsets.

Sequencing used naive CD4+ T cells from blood. The source of this sequence is a woman aged 18-29 years with type 1 diabetes.

CDR3 sequence reads: CASSPGQGIYPQHF. CDR3 sequence (DNA): TGTGCCAGCTCACCGGGACAGGGCATTTATCCCCAGCATTTT. The chain carries TRBV18 and TRBJ1-5, with TRBD1 matching 9 bases. Germline V CDR1 and CDR2: KGHSH, LQKENI. The CDR3 is 14 residues long. V gave up 3 bases and J gave up 10 bases; unmatched junction bases: 7.